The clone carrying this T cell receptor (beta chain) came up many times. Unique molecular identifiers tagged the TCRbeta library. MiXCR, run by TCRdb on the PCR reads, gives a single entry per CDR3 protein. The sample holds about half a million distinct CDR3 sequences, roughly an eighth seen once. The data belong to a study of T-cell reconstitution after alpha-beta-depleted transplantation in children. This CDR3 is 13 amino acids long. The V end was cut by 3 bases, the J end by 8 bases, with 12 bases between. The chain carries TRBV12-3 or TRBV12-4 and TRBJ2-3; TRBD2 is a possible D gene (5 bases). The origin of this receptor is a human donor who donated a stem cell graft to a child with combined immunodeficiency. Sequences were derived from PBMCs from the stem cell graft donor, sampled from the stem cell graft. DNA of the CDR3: TGTGCCAGCAGTTTTGACTACGATGGTACGCAGTATTTT. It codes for CASSFDYDGTQYF.